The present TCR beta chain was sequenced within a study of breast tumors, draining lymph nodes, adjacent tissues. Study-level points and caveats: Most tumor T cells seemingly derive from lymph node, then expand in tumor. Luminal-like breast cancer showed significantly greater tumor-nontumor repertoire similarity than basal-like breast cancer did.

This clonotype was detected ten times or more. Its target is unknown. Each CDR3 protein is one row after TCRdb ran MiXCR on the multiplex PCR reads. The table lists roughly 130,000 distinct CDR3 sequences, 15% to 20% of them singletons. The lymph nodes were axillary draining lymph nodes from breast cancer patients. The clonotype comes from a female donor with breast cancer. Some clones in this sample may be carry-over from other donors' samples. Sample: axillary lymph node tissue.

The CDR3 reads CASSPKVDLYGYTF. The CDR3 DNA sequence: TGTGCCAGCAGCCCGAAGGTGGACCTCTATGGCTACACCTTC. V gene TRBV6-5 combines with J gene TRBJ1-2; D unclear. Trimming left V 6 bases short and J 4 bases short, with 15 bases between. This CDR3 contains 14 residues. Germline V gene lookup returns CDR1 MNHEY and CDR2 SVGAGI.